This is a list of T cell receptor beta chains from one sample in a study of OX40 agonist ivuxolimab in advanced cancers. Profiling relied on immunoSEQ multiplex PCR, and the TCRdb table lists in-frame clones only, not all of them. The profile covers about 95,000 clones, with 89% appearing a single time and 0.33% taken by the ten largest. Material: CD4+ or CD8+ T cells sorted from blood, obtained in a trial of the OX40 agonist ivuxolimab. These receptors were collected from an adult with an advanced solid tumor such as melanoma, head and neck, liver or kidney cancer. Each CDR3 is given without its conserved first and last residue.

V | CDR3
TRBV7-2 | ASNPRTANYGYT
TRBV9 | ASSVGVDTQY
TRBV28 | ASSNPDTQY
TRBV5-1 | ASSTSGGTGNTIY
TRBV2 | ASSEIPTGLDEQY
TRBV30 | AWGGTTPLGTDTQY
TRBV30 | AWSRGEETQY
TRBV7-2 | ASSRRTGFEAF
TRBV19 | ASSISSLLAGGLYEQY
TRBV6-1 | ASSEAGGNQPQH
TRBV7-9 | ASSFLYTTSYNEQF
TRBV4-3 | ASSQDARDSPLH
TRBV18 | ASSPSRARVTTEAF
TRBV19 | ASSISRGTDTQY
TRBV19 | ASSINSADTQY
TRBV18 | ASSRLAGFTGELF
TRBV18 | ASSSAGPDTDTQY
TRBV7-2 | ASSLVTGTSGNTIY
TRBV18 | ASSPTGREAF
TRBV28 | ASRGSGPRTEAF
TRBV28 | ASSLLAFSGANVLT
TRBV14 | ASSQAPQYQY
TRBV5-6 | ASSLGTETEAF
TRBV6-5 | ASSYEAAQGRYEQY